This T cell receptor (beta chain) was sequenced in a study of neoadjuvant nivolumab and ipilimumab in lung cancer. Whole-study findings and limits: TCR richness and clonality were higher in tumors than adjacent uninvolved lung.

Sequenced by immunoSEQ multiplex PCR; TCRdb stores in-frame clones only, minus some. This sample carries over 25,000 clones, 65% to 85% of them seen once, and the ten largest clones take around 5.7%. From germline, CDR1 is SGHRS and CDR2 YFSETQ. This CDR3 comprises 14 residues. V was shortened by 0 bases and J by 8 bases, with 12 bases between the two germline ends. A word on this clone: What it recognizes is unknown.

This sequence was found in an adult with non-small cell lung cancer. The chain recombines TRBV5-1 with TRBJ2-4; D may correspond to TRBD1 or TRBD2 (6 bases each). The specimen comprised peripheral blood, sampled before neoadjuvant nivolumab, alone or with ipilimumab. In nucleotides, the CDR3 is TGCGCCAGCAGCTTGGAAGGGGGGATAGACATTCAGTACTTC. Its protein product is CASSLEGGIDIQYF.